These T cell receptor beta chains were read from a single sample in a study of OX40 agonist ivuxolimab in advanced cancers. This table comes from immunoSEQ multiplex PCR, and its TCRdb copy is limited to in-frame clones, with some not included. The sample shows tens of thousands of clones, over 70% of them seen only once. The sequences come from CD4+ or CD8+ T cells sorted from blood, collected in a trial of the OX40 agonist ivuxolimab. These receptors originate from an adult with an advanced solid tumor such as melanoma, head and neck, liver or kidney cancer. CDR3s leave out the opening cysteine and the closing phenylalanine or tryptophan. The order of the fields is V gene, J gene, D gene, CDR3 protein. A D gene is named only where the DNA matches it firmly.

>TRBV7-8|TRBJ1-5|-
ASSPDSNQPQH
>TRBV30|TRBJ1-5|-
AWSHRDDQPQH
>TRBV28|TRBJ2-7|-
ASSYIGPYEQY
>TRBV5-4|TRBJ2-5|-
ASRDPNGETQY
>TRBV6-5|TRBJ1-2|-
ASSPLANYGYT
>TRBV19|TRBJ1-6|-
ASSDTGSSPLH
>TRBV2|TRBJ1-6|-
ASSANNSPLH
>TRBV28|TRBJ1-3|-
ASSQGSSGNTIY
>TRBV25-1|TRBJ1-1|-
AKQGWGYTEAF
>TRBV4-1|TRBJ2-3|TRBD2
ASSQLLLAGVADTQY
>TRBV4-3|TRBJ2-7|TRBD1
ASSQDGGVTGSSYEQY
>TRBV5-6|TRBJ1-6|TRBD1
ASSGQGRSPLH
>TRBV5-1|TRBJ1-2|-
ASSSGVLGYT
>TRBV18|TRBJ2-7|-
ASSLGHLWAYEQY
>TRBV6-1|TRBJ1-1|-
ASSRGQSDTEAF
>TRBV4-3|TRBJ1-2|-
ASSQDSGGIYGYT
>TRBV7-9|TRBJ2-7|-
ASSLGVRAEQY
>TRBV5-1|TRBJ1-2|-
ASSFGVEGYGYT
>TRBV27|TRBJ2-6|-
ASKGSGANVLT
>TRBV5-6|TRBJ2-7|-
ASSTIRDSSYEQY
>TRBV11-3|TRBJ2-1|-
ASSSTRSYNEQF
>TRBV6-5|TRBJ2-1|-
ASRGASSYNEQF
>TRBV9|TRBJ2-5|TRBD2
ASSVVPSGRAGETQY
>TRBV5-4|TRBJ2-2|TRBD1
ASSPTMPGQTGELF
>TRBV5-1|TRBJ2-5|-
ASSLGQPRQETQY
>TRBV28|TRBJ1-5|-
ASSPSTRGMQPQH
>TRBV7-9|TRBJ2-7|TRBD2
ASSFHEGAGVTYEQY
>TRBV20-1|TRBJ1-1|-
SARDPPGNF
>TRBV27|TRBJ2-2|TRBD1
ASSPSRGTVYTGELF
>TRBV30|TRBJ1-5|-
AWSAGTPNQPQH
>TRBV19|TRBJ2-2|TRBD1
ASTDDRGLRVATGELF
>TRBV7-8|TRBJ2-3|-
ASSLIPTGAFTDTQY